The 20 T cell receptor beta chains below come from one sample, sequenced in a study of vaccination and CD4 T cells after COVID-19. Antigens for these TCRs are unknown. Regarding treatment: roughly 10-day PBMC culture with coronavirus spike peptide pools or control peptides (ViraFEST assay). The Oncomine TCR Beta short-read assay sequenced DNA from cultured CD4+ T cells. TCRdb re-derived calls from the PCR reads in MiXCR, one entry per CDR3 protein. Among about 12,000 distinct CDR3 sequences, about two thirds were seen once, and the ten largest hold around a third. Specimen: CD4+ T cells from blood, cultured in vitro. These receptor sequences come from a human donor who had recovered from COVID-19.

The sample holds a few counts of this clonotype. The CDR3 here is CASSSNLGGTNEKLFF. DNA for the CDR3: TGTGCCAGCAGCTCAAACCTTGGGGGGACTAATGAAAAACTGTTTTTT. V gene TRBV7-6 combines with J gene TRBJ1-4; weak D call: TRBD1 (5 bases). Germline CDR1 SGHVS, CDR2 FNYEAQ. The CDR3 contains 16 residues. V lost 4 bases and J 2 bases, leaving 14 bases between the germline ends.

V gene TRBV20-1 combines with J gene TRBJ1-5; TRBD1 matches at 10 bases. This CDR3 region has 15 residues. Germline CDR1 DFQATT, CDR2 SNEGSKA (reference sequence). The junction had 5 bases not matched to a gene; V was cut back by 2 bases and J by 4 bases. The CDR3 here is CSARLRQGANQPQHF. As DNA, the CDR3 is TGCAGTGCTAGATTGCGACAGGGGGCTAATCAGCCCCAGCATTTT.

The chain couples TRBV25-1 to TRBJ1-2, with 8 bases that match TRBD1. This CDR3 is built from 14 residues. Germline V CDR1 and CDR2: MGHDK, SYGVNS. With V trimmed by 4 bases and J by 7 bases, 8 bases remained unmatched. CDR3 region: CASSGQGQGAGYTF. In DNA, the CDR3 is TGTGCCAGCAGTGGACAAGGACAGGGCGCTGGCTACACCTTC.

The rearrangement joins TRBV18 to TRBJ2-7, with D perhaps matching TRBD1 (5 bases). The V end lost 3 bases, the J end lost 0 bases, and 9 bases lay between the germline ends. There are 14 residues in the CDR3. In germline, CDR1 is KGHSH, CDR2 LQKENI. The CDR3 region has the DNA TGTGCCAGCTCACCTTTCAGGGACTCCTACGAGCAGTACTTC. It translates to CASSPFRDSYEQYF. The full variable domain, rest sourced from reference TRBV18 and TRBJ2-7, is NAGVMQNPRHLVRRRGQEARLRCSPMKGHSHVYWYRQLPEEGLKFMVYLQKENIIDESGMPKERFSAEFPKEGPSILRIQQVVRGDSAAYFCASSPFRDSYEQYFGPGTRLTVT.

This clonotype was seen only a few times. The chain employs TRBV6-5 and TRBJ1-1; D is unresolved. The CDR3 covers 14 residues. Germline loops: CDR1 MNHEY, CDR2 SVGAGI. Trimming took off 0 bases at V and 7 bases at J, with 12 bases between the two ends. The DNA for the CDR3 is TGTGCCAGCAGTTACTCGATCGAGGGAGGTGAAGCTTTCTTT. Residues: CASSYSIEGGEAFF.

The CDR3, as DNA: TGTGCCAGCAGCACTCGACTAGCGGGAGGGAACACCGGGGAGCTGTTTTTT. It is translated as CASSTRLAGGNTGELFF. The V gene is TRBV11-2, the J gene TRBJ2-2, with 13 positions matching TRBD2. The ends lost 5 bases at V and 1 base at J; junction bases unmatched: 4. The germline V gene encodes CDR1 SGHAT and CDR2 FQNNGV. The CDR3 runs to 17 residues. Full variable domain (missing parts from reference TRBV11-2 and TRBJ2-2): EAGVAQSPRYKIIEKRQSVAFWCNPISGHATLYWYQQILGQGPKLLIQFQNNGVVDDSQLPKDRFSAERLKGVDSTLKIQPAKLEDSAVYLCASSTRLAGGNTGELFFGEGSRLTVL.

The rearrangement uses TRBV5-1 and TRBJ1-6; D unclear. Trimming shortened V by 0 bases and J by 7 bases, and 23 bases separated the two germline ends. The germline V gene has CDR1 SGHRS and CDR2 YFSETQ. The CDR3 runs 19 residues. CDR3: CASSLVAASSVRSNSPLHF. For the CDR3, the DNA is TGCGCCAGCAGCTTGGTGGCCGCTTCTTCCGTTAGGTCCAATTCACCCCTCCACTTT.

V is TRBV20-1 and J is TRBJ2-2; no reliable D call. Germline V lookup: CDR1 DFQATT, CDR2 SNEGSKA (reference sequence). CDR3 length: 16 amino acids. The V gene lost 3 bases and the J gene lost 0 bases, with 14 bases spanning the gap. The DNA of the CDR3 is TGCAGTGCTAGTCCAGACCCAAACACGAACACCGGGGAGCTGTTTTTT. It codes for CSASPDPNTNTGELFF.

Details on this clonotype: At one end, the junction sequence differs from germline, possibly due to a read error. The genes are TRBV20-1 and TRBJ1-4; D is possibly TRBD1 (6 bases). Per the germline V gene, CDR1 is DFQATT and CDR2 is SNEGSKA (reference sequence). CDR3 length equals 15 residues. CDR3 coding DNA: TGCAGTGCAAGAGACCCGGGACATCTCAACGAAAAACTGTTTTTT. Amino acid sequence: CSARDPGHLNEKLFF.

The chain is built from TRBV6-2 or TRBV6-3 and TRBJ1-5, with 8 nucleotides matching TRBD1. V was pared by 6 bases and J by 7 bases, with 5 bases of the junction left unmatched. The CDR3 has 13 amino acids. The V gene's germline CDR1 is MNHEY and CDR2 SVGEGT. The CDR3 is CASRSTGAQPQHF. The DNA of the CDR3 is TGTGCCAGCAGGTCGACAGGGGCACAGCCCCAGCATTTT.

The rearrangement uses TRBV27 and TRBJ1-3, with 9 bases lining up with TRBD1. Looked up from germline, CDR1 is MNHEY and CDR2 is SMNVEV (reference sequence). The CDR3 consists of 16 residues. Trimming cost V 6 bases and J 2 bases; bases outside gene matches: 8. The CDR3 region has the DNA TGTGCCAGCAGACCGGGACAGGGAGGGGCTGGAAACACCATATATTTT. Its protein product is CASRPGQGGAGNTIYF.

This chain joins TRBV28 and TRBJ1-2; no clear D gene. This CDR3 contains 12 residues. In germline, CDR1 is MDHEN, CDR2 SYDVKM. V was clipped by 3 bases and J by 2 bases, with 4 bases between them. CDR3 in DNA: TGTGCCAGCAGTTTTTCAAACTATGGCTACACCTTC. Translating it yields CASSFSNYGYTF.

The chain links TRBV20-1 to TRBJ1-2; 10 nucleotides line up with TRBD1. Germline assignment: CDR1 DFQATT and CDR2 SNEGSKA (reference sequence). The CDR3 spans 12 residues. The ends lost 7 bases at V and 5 bases at J; junction bases unmatched: 4. CDR3 coding DNA: TGCAGTGGTAGGGACAGGGGTTATGGCTACACCTTC. Amino acid sequence: CSGRDRGYGYTF.

This sequence joins TRBV23-1 and TRBJ1-5, with D hard to call. TRBV23-1 is labeled an ORF, and its function is uncertain. V was clipped by 4 bases and J by 1 base, with 17 bases between them. CDR3 size: 17 residues. CDR3 sequence (DNA): TGCGCCAGCAGTCTTGCCATTAAGGCGGACAGCAATCAGCCCCAGCATTTT. This encodes CASSLAIKADSNQPQHF.

The V and J genes are TRBV20-1 and TRBJ1-5, with 9 bases that match TRBD1. The V gene end was trimmed by 5 bases and the J gene end by 6 bases; junction bases not matched to a gene: 5. CDR3 length: 13 amino acids. In germline, CDR1 is DFQATT, CDR2 SNEGSKA (reference sequence). In DNA, the CDR3 is TGCAGTGCTGGGGACAGGGTGGGTCAGCCCCAGCATTTT. It yields the protein CSAGDRVGQPQHF.

V and J are TRBV20-1 and TRBJ1-2; D remains ambiguous. The germline V and J ends were trimmed by 1 base and 5 bases, with 17 bases remaining between them. CDR1 is DFQATT, CDR2 SNEGSKA, per germline (reference sequence). The CDR3 length is 15 residues. For the CDR3, the DNA is TGCAGTGCTAGAGCGGGAGGACTGACTCATTATGGCTACACCTTC. Translation gives CSARAGGLTHYGYTF.

To note about this clonotype: The junction differs from germline at one of its ends, possibly a read error. This sequence joins TRBV19 and TRBJ2-7; the D gene could be TRBD1 or TRBD2 (5 bases each). The CDR3 has 16 amino acids. The germline gives CDR1 LNHDA, CDR2 SQIVND (reference sequence). The CDR3 loop is CASSISLMRGTYERYF. In DNA, the CDR3 is TGTGCCAGTAGTATTTCCTTGATGAGGGGAACCTACGAGCGGTACTTC.

In its sample, this clonotype ranks as medium-sized. J is TRBJ2-5 and V is TRBV28; either TRBD1 or TRBD2 may fit D (5 bases each). V lost 3 bases and J lost 1, with 9 bases in between. The germline V gene has CDR1 MDHEN and CDR2 SYDVKM. This CDR3 comprises 14 residues. The CDR3 nucleotides read TGTGCCAGCAGTTTTGGGGGAGTCCAAGAGACCCAGTACTTC. This translates into CASSFGGVQETQYF.

The gene calls are TRBV19 and TRBJ1-5, with 9 positions matching TRBD1. This CDR3 spans 17 amino acids. The germline V gene has CDR1 LNHDA and CDR2 SQIVND (reference sequence). The V gene end was trimmed by 8 bases and the J gene end by 0 bases; junction bases not matched to a gene: 11. The CDR3 nucleotides are TGTGCCAGTTCACCGGGACAGGGAGACAATAGCAATCAGCCCCAGCATTTT. The encoded protein is CASSPGQGDNSNQPQHF.

V usage is TRBV19 and J usage is TRBJ1-2; TRBD1 aligns across 8 bases. Germline values: CDR1 LNHDA, CDR2 SQIVND (reference sequence). V shed 7 bases and J 7 bases; nucleotides not matched to a gene: 5. The CDR3 covers 12 residues. CDR3 in DNA: TGTGCCAGTATAGGACAGGGTGTTGGCTACACCTTC. Translated, it gives CASIGQGVGYTF.